The 25 T cell receptor beta chains listed next were all sequenced from one sample in a study of cytomegalovirus exposure and HLA in healthy donors (TCRdb year 2017). The receptor library was made with the immunoSEQ multiplex PCR assay. Here the immuneACCESS table is served through TCRdb, limited to in-frame sequences with V and J called. Missing clones are a known gap in these copies; in checked studies unresolved V genes cover under half, and the rest lacks a known reason. Present in this sample are about 120,000 clones, around 88% of which were seen just once. The ten largest clones take up nearly 5% of the sample. The sequencing sample was made of PBMCs. All receptors come from a man in his late teens or twenties in good health and CMV-seronegative.

This sequence joins TRBV5-4 and TRBJ1-5; TRBD1 aligns across 7 bases. Trimming cost V 6 bases and J 7 bases; bases outside gene matches: 7. The CDR3 totals 13 residues. Germline V lookup: CDR1 SGHNT, CDR2 YYREEE (reference sequence). The CDR3 protein is CASTKSGGQPQHF. CDR3 in DNA: TGTGCCAGCACCAAGTCAGGGGGACAGCCCCAGCATTTT.

The chain links TRBV27 to TRBJ2-3, with TRBD2 identical over 8 bases. Germline-derived CDR1 and CDR2 are MNHEY and SMNVEV (reference sequence). Trimming cost V 6 bases and J 4 bases; bases outside gene matches: 12. The CDR3 is 16 residues long. This CDR3 is CASRPDPGLGPDTQYF. The CDR3 nucleotides are TGTGCCAGCAGACCAGATCCGGGACTAGGACCAGATACGCAGTATTTT.

The rearrangement uses TRBV7-8 and TRBJ2-1; 10 positions match TRBD2. Per the germline V gene, CDR1 is SGHVS and CDR2 is FQNEAQ. After removal of 4 bases from V and 4 bases from J, the junction contained 7 bases not matched to a gene. This CDR3 comprises 16 residues. CDR3 region: CASSSAGTSAYNEQFF. In DNA form, the CDR3 reads TGTGCCAGCAGCTCGGCCGGGACTAGCGCATACAATGAGCAGTTCTTC. The variable domain in full, completed from reference TRBV7-8 and TRBJ2-1, reads GAGVSQSPRYKVAKRGQDVALRCDPISGHVSLFWYQQALGQGPEFLTYFQNEAQLDKSGLPSDRFFAERPEGSVSTLKIQRTQQEDSAVYLCASSSAGTSAYNEQFFGPGTRLTVL.

The chain employs TRBV27 and TRBJ1-5; the match to TRBD1 covers 9 bases. The germline V gene has CDR1 MNHEY and CDR2 SMNVEV (reference sequence). This CDR3 contains 17 residues. J gave up 11 bases and V 2 bases, and 16 bases lay outside the gene matches. The CDR3 nucleotides read TGTGCCAGCAGTTTAGGGGCGGGACAGGGCCCGGGACAAGCCCAGCATTTT. As protein: CASSLGAGQGPGQAQHF.

The chain links TRBV27 to TRBJ2-2; 7 positions match TRBD2. The J segment lost 0 bases and the V segment lost 6 bases, leaving 10 bases of the junction unmatched. The CDR3 spans 17 residues. Germline V CDR1 and CDR2: MNHEY, SMNVEV (reference sequence). The CDR3 DNA follows: TGTGCCAGCAGACTACAGGCGGCGGGAGCGAACACCGGGGAGCTGTTTTTT. Its protein is CASRLQAAGANTGELFF.

This clone appeared a single time. CDR3 residues: CASSLGSMGETQYF. The DNA for the CDR3 is TGTGCCAGCAGCTTGGGTAGCATGGGAGAGACCCAGTACTTC. This chain connects TRBV5-6 to TRBJ2-5; D unclear. The germline V and J ends were trimmed by 0 bases and 4 bases, with 10 bases remaining between them. Per the germline V gene, CDR1 is SGHDT and CDR2 is YYEEEE. The CDR3 is 14 residues long. The variable domain in full, with the rest retrieved from reference TRBV5-6 and TRBJ2-5, is DAGVTQSPTHLIKTRGQQVTLRCSPKSGHDTVSWYQQALGQGPQFIFQYYEEEERQRGNFPDRFSGHQFPNYSSELNVNALLLGDSALYLCASSLGSMGETQYFGPGTRLLVL.

V gene TRBV19 combines with J gene TRBJ1-5; TRBD1 matches 7 bases. Trimming cost V 6 bases and J 5 bases; bases outside gene matches: 13. The CDR3 is made up of 16 amino acids. Germline lookup yields CDR1 LNHDA and CDR2 SQIVND (reference sequence). CDR3 nucleotides: TGTGCCAGTAGGAGTGCGGGCAGGGGGATAGATCAGCCCCAGCATTTT. Its protein is CASRSAGRGIDQPQHF.

The chain joins TRBV9 to TRBJ2-2, with 9 bases matching TRBD2. Unmatched junction bases numbered 4, after V lost 3 bases and J lost 1 base. The CDR3 runs to 16 residues. The germline gives CDR1 SGDLS, CDR2 YYNGEE. CDR3 loop: CASSGAGGKNTGELFF. CDR3 DNA sequence: TGTGCCAGCAGCGGAGCGGGGGGCAAGAACACCGGGGAGCTGTTTTTT. Full variable domain (remainder filled in from reference TRBV9 and TRBJ2-2): DSGVTQTPKHLITATGQRVTLRCSPRSGDLSVYWYQQSLDQGLQFLIQYYNGEERAKGNILERFSAQQFPDLHSELNLSSLELGDSALYFCASSGAGGKNTGELFFGEGSRLTVL.

The V call is TRBV5-4, the J call TRBJ2-7; 7 nucleotides align to TRBD1. Germline V gene data show CDR1 as SGHNT and CDR2 as YYREEE (reference sequence). This CDR3 has 14 amino acids. V gave up 2 bases and J gave up 4 bases; unmatched junction bases: 6. CDR3 sequence: CASSLQGTLYEQYF. The CDR3, as DNA: TGTGCCAGCAGCTTACAGGGGACCTTGTACGAGCAGTACTTC. Drawing the rest from reference TRBV5-4 and TRBJ2-7, the complete variable domain is ETGVTQSPTHLIKTRGQQVTLRCSSQSGHNTVSWYQQALGQGPQFIFQYYREEENGRGNFPPRFSGLQFPNYSSELNVNALELDDSALYLCASSLQGTLYEQYFGPGTRLTVT.

There are a few counts of this clone. V gene TRBV19 combines with J gene TRBJ1-2; TRBD1 matches at 7 bases. The V segment lost 6 bases and the J segment 8 bases; nucleotides outside the gene matches: 9. Germline values: CDR1 LNHDA, CDR2 SQIVND (reference sequence). The CDR3 is made up of 13 amino acids. For the CDR3, the DNA is TGTGCCAGTAGATCCCAAACAGGGGACGGCTACACCTTC. As protein: CASRSQTGDGYTF.

The genes are TRBV2 and TRBJ2-7; 10 bases align to TRBD2. This CDR3 region has 17 residues. CDR1 is SNHLY, CDR2 FYNNEI, per germline. J was trimmed by 4 bases and V by 2 bases; bases with no gene match: 11. The DNA of the CDR3 is TGTGCCAGCAGTGAAATGTTGGCTAGCGGGAGCATTTACGAGCAGTACTTC. As protein: CASSEMLASGSIYEQYF.

The V call is TRBV6-5, the J call TRBJ2-1, with 7 bases matching TRBD2. Germline loops: CDR1 MNHEY, CDR2 SVGAGI. This CDR3 has 15 residues. Unmatched junction bases numbered 9, after V lost 6 bases and J lost 4 bases. CDR3 region: CASSPSGSLYNEQFF. CDR3 bases: TGTGCCAGCAGCCCTAGCGGATCTCTATACAATGAGCAGTTCTTC.

The genes are TRBV9 and TRBJ2-7; weak D call: TRBD2 (5 bases). Germline V gives CDR1 SGDLS, CDR2 YYNGEE. The CDR3 totals 13 residues. V lost 1 base to trimming and J lost 0 bases, with 5 bases between them. This CDR3 reads CASSVSGSYEQYF. The CDR3 nucleotides read TGTGCCAGCAGCGTAAGCGGCTCCTACGAGCAGTACTTC. Full variable domain (rest looked up from reference TRBV9 and TRBJ2-7): DSGVTQTPKHLITATGQRVTLRCSPRSGDLSVYWYQQSLDQGLQFLIQYYNGEERAKGNILERFSAQQFPDLHSELNLSSLELGDSALYFCASSVSGSYEQYFGPGTRLTVT.

The chain joins TRBV19 to TRBJ1-1; D remains ambiguous. CDR3 size: 13 residues. Germline V gene lookup returns CDR1 LNHDA and CDR2 SQIVND (reference sequence). Trimming stripped 10 bases from V and 1 base from J, with 13 bases between. DNA for the CDR3: TGTGCCATTAGGATGTCGGGGAACACTGAAGCTTTCTTT. It encodes CAIRMSGNTEAFF.

The rearrangement uses TRBV10-3 and TRBJ2-2, with TRBD1 matching 10 bases. This CDR3 has 16 amino acids. Germline V gene data show CDR1 as ENHRY and CDR2 as SYGVKD. The V segment lost 6 bases and the J segment 5 bases; nucleotides outside the gene matches: 9. CDR3 amino acids: CAISSRTGGGTGELFF. The CDR3, as DNA: TGTGCCATCAGCTCCCGGACAGGGGGTGGAACCGGGGAGCTGTTTTTT.

V and J are TRBV5-1 and TRBJ1-6; D unclear. Trimming removed 6 bases from V and 14 bases from J, with 24 bases in between. Germline V gene data show CDR1 as SGHRS and CDR2 as YFSETQ. This CDR3 region has 15 residues. The CDR3: CASTMTTGTGDSLHF. DNA for the CDR3: TGCGCCAGCACCATGACTACTGGTACCGGAGACTCCCTCCACTTT.

The chain employs TRBV2 and TRBJ1-5; 7 nucleotides align to TRBD1. J was trimmed by 4 bases and V by 4 bases; bases with no gene match: 4. The CDR3 runs 14 residues. Germline V gives CDR1 SNHLY, CDR2 FYNNEI. The CDR3 region is CASSADRDNQPQHF. The CDR3 bases are TGTGCCAGCAGTGCTGACAGGGATAATCAGCCCCAGCATTTT.

This clone was recorded only once. The genes are TRBV7-2 and TRBJ1-5; perhaps TRBD1 as D (5 bases). Germline values: CDR1 SGHTA, CDR2 FQGNSA. The V end lost 1 base, the J end lost 1 base, and 11 bases lay between the germline ends. The CDR3 has 16 residues. The CDR3 is CASSLVGGLSNQPQHF. The CDR3 region has the DNA TGTGCCAGCAGCTTAGTGGGGGGGTTAAGCAATCAGCCCCAGCATTTT.

This clone is labeled as medium-sized. The J gene is TRBJ1-4, the V gene TRBV29-1; 9 bases agree with TRBD1. This CDR3 region has 14 residues. Trimming removed 4 bases from V and 2 bases from J; junction bases left unmatched: 2. The germline CDR1 and CDR2 sequences are SQVTM and ANQGSEA. The DNA of the CDR3 is TGCAGCGTTGGTGACAGGGGGACTAATGAAAAACTGTTTTTT. Encoded protein: CSVGDRGTNEKLFF.

This sequence joins TRBV7-8 and TRBJ2-5; 9 bases are a match to TRBD2. J gave up 5 bases and V 2 bases, and 9 bases lay outside the gene matches. Germline V gene data show CDR1 as SGHVS and CDR2 as FQNEAQ. The CDR3 is 16 amino acids. The CDR3 sequence: CASSLMREGPPETQYF. Written as DNA, the CDR3 is TGTGCCAGCAGCTTAATGCGGGAGGGCCCCCCGGAGACCCAGTACTTC.

This clone has only a few counts. Here the CDR3 DNA reads TGTGCCAGCAGTTTGTCGACTAACAATGAGCAGTTCTTC. It codes for CASSLSTNNEQFF. The rearrangement links TRBV27 to TRBJ2-1; the D gene is possibly TRBD2 (5 bases). The CDR3 is 13 amino acids. The ends were cut back, 3 bases at V and 5 bases at J, with 8 bases in the middle. Germline CDR1 reads MNHEY; CDR2 reads SMNVEV (reference sequence).

CDR3 nucleotides: TGCGCCAGCAGTCCCGGACAAGCGGGCACTGAAGCTTTCTTT. This codes for CASSPGQAGTEAFF. The chain links TRBV5-1 to TRBJ1-1; the D gene is possibly TRBD1 (5 bases). Trimming took 5 bases from V and 4 from J, leaving 15 bases between them. Germline loops: CDR1 SGHRS, CDR2 YFSETQ. The length of the CDR3 is 14 residues.

This clone was picked up one time. The gene calls are TRBV27 and TRBJ2-7; the match to TRBD2 covers 9 bases. This CDR3 comprises 15 residues. V was clipped by 4 bases and J by 3 bases; unmatched bases: 7. Germline-derived CDR1 and CDR2 are MNHEY and SMNVEV (reference sequence). CDR3 amino acids: CASSSFGTSNYEQYF. The CDR3 DNA reads as TGTGCCAGCAGTTCGTTCGGGACTAGCAACTACGAGCAGTACTTC.

This rearrangement joins TRBV7-6 to TRBJ1-3, with D possibly TRBD1 on 6 matching bases. The CDR3 is made up of 16 amino acids. Germline V gene sequence: CDR1 SGHVS, CDR2 FNYEAQ. Trimming left V 2 bases short and J 0 bases short, with 11 bases between. The CDR3 sequence is CASSLMGHYSGNTIYF. CDR3 sequence (DNA): TGTGCCAGCAGCTTAATGGGACACTACTCTGGAAACACCATATATTTT.

The gene calls are TRBV5-4 and TRBJ2-1; maybe TRBD2 (7 bases). CDR3 length: 13 residues. Germline V gene data show CDR1 as SGHNT and CDR2 as YYREEE (reference sequence). With 1 base removed from V and 9 bases from J, the gap between germline ends came to 11 bases. The CDR3 reads CASSLRGGSEQFF. DNA for the CDR3: TGTGCCAGCAGCTTGAGGGGGGGCTCTGAGCAGTTCTTC.